These 27 T cell receptor beta chains came from one sample sequenced in a study of cytomegalovirus exposure and HLA in healthy donors. Profiled with immunoSEQ multiplex PCR; TCRdb holds only in-frame clones, not every one. This table has about 140,000 clones, approximately 93% appearing once. What was sequenced was PBMCs. All receptors come from a man aged 18 to 29 in good health and CMV-seronegative.

The CDR3 protein is CASKDRGRNEQYF. The CDR3 DNA sequence: TGTGCCAGCAAGGACAGGGGGCGTAATGAGCAGTACTTC. V gene TRBV19 combines with J gene TRBJ2-7, with 11 bases identical to TRBD1. This CDR3 contains 13 residues. V lost 9 bases to trimming and J lost 7 bases; unmatched junction nucleotides: 8. Germline CDR1 LNHDA, CDR2 SQIVND (reference sequence).

The V gene is TRBV30, the J gene TRBJ2-5; perhaps TRBD2 as D (5 bases). Germline-derived CDR1 and CDR2 are GTSNPN and SVGIG (reference sequence). This CDR3 contains 13 residues. Trimming took 2 bases from V and 2 from J, leaving 9 bases between them. CDR3 DNA: TGTGCCTGGAGTTTTGGAGGTCAAGAGACCCAGTACTTC. Amino acid sequence: CAWSFGGQETQYF.

This clone was observed once. V usage is TRBV19 and J usage is TRBJ2-7; D is perhaps TRBD1 (5 bases). The germline V and J ends were trimmed by 5 bases and 4 bases, with 9 bases remaining between them. CDR1 is LNHDA, CDR2 SQIVND, per germline (reference sequence). The CDR3 runs to 12 residues. The CDR3 sequence: CASSLQGYEQYF. CDR3 bases: TGTGCCAGTAGTCTTCAGGGATACGAGCAGTACTTC.

V usage is TRBV30 and J usage is TRBJ2-3; D is perhaps TRBD1 (6 bases). The V gene lost 4 bases and the J gene lost 4 bases, with 9 bases spanning the gap. This CDR3 contains 12 residues. Germline-derived CDR1 and CDR2 are GTSNPN and SVGIG (reference sequence). The CDR3 sequence is CAWNRVSDTQYF. CDR3 sequence (DNA): TGTGCCTGGAACAGGGTTTCAGATACGCAGTATTTT.

The CDR3 nucleotides are TGTGCCAGCAGCTTTAAAGGGACAGCGAATGAAAAACTGTTTTTT. This sequence encodes CASSFKGTANEKLFF. The V call is TRBV5-4, the J call TRBJ1-4, with TRBD1 identical over 7 bases. Germline V gene data show CDR1 as SGHNT and CDR2 as YYREEE (reference sequence). The CDR3 has 15 residues. V lost 2 bases and J lost 5; bases outside the gene matches: 6.

In DNA, the CDR3 is TGTGCCAGCAGCTTAGCGGCAGGGACAGGCAATCAGCCCCAGCATTTT. This encodes CASSLAAGTGNQPQHF. This rearrangement joins TRBV7-2 to TRBJ1-5; 7 nucleotides line up with TRBD1. Germline CDR1 is SGHTA and CDR2 is FQGNSA. J lost 2 bases, V lost 0 bases, and 4 bases had no gene match. The CDR3 extends over 16 amino acids.

This chain connects TRBV6-1 to TRBJ1-5; 7 bases match TRBD1. J was trimmed by 2 bases and V by 5 bases; bases with no gene match: 6. From germline, CDR1 is MNHNS and CDR2 SASEGT. The CDR3 is 15 residues long. This chain's CDR3 is CASSTTGVGNQPQHF. The CDR3 region has the DNA TGTGCCAGCAGTACAACAGGGGTGGGCAATCAGCCCCAGCATTTT.

This clone was observed a handful of times. This rearrangement joins TRBV6-1 to TRBJ1-6, with TRBD1 matching 7 bases. Germline CDR1 MNHNS, CDR2 SASEGT. Trimming took 4 bases from V and 2 from J; bases not matched to a gene: 2. This CDR3 region has 15 residues. The CDR3 region is CASSAGQAYNSPLHF. The DNA of the CDR3 is TGTGCCAGCAGTGCCGGACAGGCCTATAATTCACCCCTCCACTTT.

The chain links TRBV10-1 to TRBJ2-3; 10 bases agree with TRBD2. The germline V gene encodes CDR1 WNHNN and CDR2 SYGVQD (reference sequence). This CDR3 spans 19 amino acids. The V gene end was trimmed by 3 bases and the J gene end by 2 bases; junction bases not matched to a gene: 14. The CDR3 loop reads CASSESRASGGRYTDTQYF. DNA for the CDR3: TGCGCCAGCAGTGAAAGTAGGGCTAGCGGGGGTCGATACACAGATACGCAGTATTTT.

The CDR3 DNA follows: TGTGCCAGCAGTGGCCTAGAGACCGGGAGGGCCAATGAGCAGTTCTTC. Protein product: CASSGLETGRANEQFF. The chain links TRBV2 to TRBJ2-1; 8 nucleotides match TRBD2. Trimming took 4 bases from V and 6 from J; bases not matched to a gene: 11. The CDR3 spans 16 residues. Germline values: CDR1 SNHLY, CDR2 FYNNEI.

The J gene is TRBJ1-1, the V gene TRBV25-1; D unclear. This CDR3 spans 14 amino acids. Per the germline V gene, CDR1 is MGHDK and CDR2 is SYGVNS. The V gene lost 4 bases and the J gene lost 0 bases, with 9 bases spanning the gap. The CDR3 reads CASSGHVLNTEAFF. The CDR3 nucleotides are TGTGCCAGCAGTGGACACGTTCTGAACACTGAAGCTTTCTTT.

V is TRBV5-1 and J is TRBJ1-1; tentative D call: TRBD1 (6 bases). Germline CDR1 SGHRS, CDR2 YFSETQ. The V and J ends lost 4 bases and 1 base respectively, with 8 bases between them. This CDR3 region has 13 residues. The CDR3 spells CASSPQGNTEAFF. CDR3 sequence (DNA): TGCGCCAGCAGCCCACAGGGGAACACTGAAGCTTTCTTT.

The gene calls are TRBV7-7 and TRBJ2-1; D perhaps matches TRBD2 (5 bases). V gave up 5 bases and J gave up 6 bases, with 17 bases separating them. Per the germline V gene, CDR1 is SSHAT and CDR2 is FNYEAQ (reference sequence). This CDR3 is built from 15 residues. The CDR3 DNA sequence: TGTGCCAGCAGCCCCGGCGGAAGAGGGAGCAATGAGCAGTTCTTC. Translating gives CASSPGGRGSNEQFF.

In its sample, this clone was seen once. The CDR3 reads CATSAAGTGMDEQYF. The CDR3 DNA is TGTGCCACCTCCGCGGCGGGGACAGGGATGGACGAGCAGTACTTC. The chain uses TRBV2 and TRBJ2-7; TRBD1 matches 9 bases. V dropped 10 bases and J dropped 5; count of bases not matched to a gene: 15. The CDR3 spans 15 residues. CDR1 and CDR2 from the germline V gene are SNHLY and FYNNEI.

V usage is TRBV9 and J usage is TRBJ2-2; 11 nucleotides line up with TRBD1. Germline V gene sequence: CDR1 SGDLS, CDR2 YYNGEE. The CDR3 runs to 16 residues. V shed 3 bases and J 6 bases; nucleotides not matched to a gene: 7. CDR3 in DNA: TGTGCCAGCAGCGAGAACCGGGACAGGGGGGCCGGGGAGCTGTTTTTT. As protein: CASSENRDRGAGELFF.

The V call is TRBV18, the J call TRBJ2-7; maybe TRBD2 (6 bases). The CDR3 has 13 residues. Trimming pared 3 bases from V and 0 bases from J, leaving 6 bases between. Germline V gives CDR1 KGHSH, CDR2 LQKENI. The CDR3 here is CASSPTSSYEQYF. The DNA of the CDR3 is TGTGCCAGCTCACCGACTAGCTCCTACGAGCAGTACTTC.

This chain links TRBV7-2 with TRBJ1-2; the match to TRBD1 covers 7 bases. Germline CDR1 is SGHTA and CDR2 is FQGNSA. V lost 1 base to trimming and J lost 6 bases; unmatched junction nucleotides: 5. The CDR3 consists of 14 residues. CDR3 sequence (DNA): TGTGCCAGCAGCTTAGTTTCAGGGGGTGATGGCTACACCTTC. This translates into CASSLVSGGDGYTF.

For this clone: This specimen includes other DNA sequences encoding the same CDR3. The V and J genes are TRBV11-3 and TRBJ2-7; 8 nucleotides match TRBD1. Looked up from germline, CDR1 is SGHNT and CDR2 is YENEEA. The junction had 8 bases not matched to a gene; V was cut back by 5 bases and J by 5 bases. The CDR3 spans 14 residues. CDR3 sequence reads: CASSPPDRAHEQYF. The DNA for the CDR3 is TGTGCCAGCAGCCCACCGGACAGGGCCCACGAGCAGTACTTC. The full variable domain, in which reference TRBV11-3 and TRBJ2-7 provide the parts outside the CDR3, is EAGVVQSPRYKIIEKKQPVAFWCNPISGHNTLYWYLQNLGQGPELLIRYENEEAVDDSQLPKDRFSAERLKGVDSTLKIQPAELGDSAVYLCASSPPDRAHEQYFGPGTRLTVT.

This clone was recorded once. The V call is TRBV30, the J call TRBJ2-1; D gene uncertain. The length of the CDR3 is 14 residues. CDR1 GTSNPN and CDR2 SVGIG come from the germline V gene (reference sequence). Deletions cut 6 bases from V and 0 bases from J, with 12 bases between. The CDR3 region has the DNA TGTGCCTGCCACAGCCCCGTCTCCTACAATGAGCAGTTCTTC. Its translation: CACHSPVSYNEQFF. Full variable domain (remainder filled in from reference TRBV30 and TRBJ2-1): SQTIHQWPATLVQPVGSPLSLECTVEGTSNPNLYWYRQAAGRGLQLLFYSVGIGQISSEVPQNLSASRPQDRQFILSSKKLLLSDSGFYLCACHSPVSYNEQFFGPGTRLTVL.

This clone was counted a few times. V usage is TRBV11-2 and J usage is TRBJ1-3; D perhaps matches TRBD1 (5 bases). CDR3 length equals 14 residues. Trimming pared 1 base from V and 9 bases from J, leaving 13 bases between. Germline assignment: CDR1 SGHAT and CDR2 FQNNGV. The CDR3 coding sequence is TGTGCCAGCAGCTTAGGGGGCAGCACCCGCACCATATATTTT. Its protein is CASSLGGSTRTIYF.

The chain is built from TRBV27 and TRBJ2-7; 9 bases match TRBD2. Germline V gene sequence: CDR1 MNHEY, CDR2 SMNVEV (reference sequence). V shed 5 bases and J 3 bases; nucleotides not matched to a gene: 5. The CDR3 runs 14 residues. The CDR3 DNA is TGTGCCAGCAGTAACAGCGGGGGGATCTACGAGCAGTACTTC. It translates to CASSNSGGIYEQYF.

The chain links TRBV10-3 to TRBJ2-2; the match to TRBD1 covers 8 bases. Germline V gene data show CDR1 as ENHRY and CDR2 as SYGVKD. Unmatched junction bases numbered 4, after V lost 5 bases and J lost 2 bases. The CDR3 runs to 15 residues. The CDR3 DNA is TGTGCCATCAGTCTACAGGGGGAAAACACCGGGGAGCTGTTTTTT. Translation gives CAISLQGENTGELFF.

On this clone itself: Other DNA sequences within the sample encode an identical CDR3. The V and J genes are TRBV5-1 and TRBJ2-3; D is ambiguous. CDR1 and CDR2 (germline): SGHRS, YFSETQ. Trimming pared 4 bases from V and 4 bases from J, leaving 7 bases between. The length of the CDR3 is 12 residues. CDR3 bases: TGCGCCAGCAGCCTTCTAGCAGATACGCAGTATTTT. This encodes CASSLLADTQYF.

V gene TRBV21-1 combines with J gene TRBJ2-7; the table assigns TRBD2, which was not confirmed against the DNA. TRBV21-1 is a pseudogene locus. This CDR3 spans 16 amino acids. The CDR3 protein is CASSKGPGSYAYEQYV. CDR3 DNA sequence: TGTGCCAGCAGCAAAGGGCCGGGGTCATATGCCTACGAGCAGTACGTC.

This chain links TRBV4-1 with TRBJ1-6; the D gene is possibly TRBD1 (6 bases). The V end lost 0 bases, the J end lost 7 bases, and 22 bases lay between the germline ends. The length of the CDR3 is 19 residues. Per the germline V gene, CDR1 is MGHRA and CDR2 is YSYEKL. This chain's CDR3 is CASSQDLNVWAGENSPLHF. The DNA of the CDR3 is TGCGCCAGCAGCCAAGATTTGAATGTTTGGGCAGGGGAAAATTCACCCCTCCACTTT.

The rearrangement links TRBV27 to TRBJ2-5; 7 nucleotides line up with TRBD2. CDR1 and CDR2 (germline): MNHEY, SMNVEV (reference sequence). V shed 2 bases and J 7 bases; nucleotides not matched to a gene: 10. The CDR3 is made up of 15 amino acids. The CDR3 spells CASSLGAGDGVTQYF. Written as DNA, the CDR3 is TGTGCCAGCAGTTTAGGGGCGGGGGACGGGGTGACCCAGTACTTC.

This chain joins TRBV30 and TRBJ1-5; D not certain. Germline V lookup: CDR1 GTSNPN, CDR2 SVGIG (reference sequence). The CDR3 runs to 15 residues. Trimming took off 2 bases at V and 0 bases at J, with 11 bases between the two ends. The CDR3 coding sequence is TGTGCCTGGAGTTACCCGGGGTTTAGCAATCAGCCCCAGCATTTT. This encodes CAWSYPGFSNQPQHF.